A single sample gave rise to the 13 T cell receptor beta chains below, sequenced in a study of blood T cell repertoires in COVID-19. Clones were read by immunoSEQ multiplex PCR, and TCRdb kept only the in-frame ones, dropping some. The table includes about 49,000 clones, roughly 82% detected once. The sequenced sample consisted of peripheral blood. These receptors were collected from an older woman with acute or convalescent COVID-19.

V is TRBV4-2 and J is TRBJ1-5, with 7 bases matching TRBD1. Unmatched junction bases numbered 5, after V lost 1 base and J lost 2 bases. Germline V CDR1 and CDR2: LGHNA, YNFKEQ. The CDR3 sequence is 16 residues long. CDR3 coding DNA: TGTGCCAGCAGCCAAGCGGTCCAGGGGGGCAATCAGCCCCAGCATTTT. This translates into CASSQAVQGGNQPQHF.

CDR3 residues: CASSFTGNQPQHF. Here the CDR3 DNA reads TGCGCCAGCAGTTTTACGGGCAATCAGCCCCAGCATTTT. The chain is built from TRBV5-1 and TRBJ1-5; D not certain. The CDR3 totals 13 residues. Germline V gene sequence: CDR1 SGHRS, CDR2 YFSETQ. The ends were cut back, 5 bases at V and 2 bases at J, with 8 bases in the middle.

There are a few counts of this clone. V gene TRBV21-1 combines with J gene TRBJ2-1; TRBD2 is taken as the D call from the table, unchecked against the DNA. TRBV21-1 is termed a pseudogene. The CDR3 has 17 residues. The CDR3 bases are TGTGCCAGCAGCAAAGCGGTAAGCGGGAGCTCCTACAATGAGCAGTTCTTC. Translation gives CASSKAVSGSSYNEQFF.

CDR3: CASSQTGTGSNQPQHF. The CDR3 DNA reads TGCGCCAGCAGCCAAACTGGGACAGGGAGCAATCAGCCCCAGCATTTT. V and J are TRBV4-1 and TRBJ1-5; the match to TRBD1 covers 9 bases. Trimming cost V 2 bases and J 1 base; bases outside gene matches: 3. The CDR3 runs 16 residues. CDR1 MGHRA and CDR2 YSYEKL come from the germline V gene.

The table lists this clone with a count of one. V gene TRBV5-4 combines with J gene TRBJ2-2; D may be TRBD2 (6 bases). V lost 3 bases and J 4 bases, leaving 10 bases between the germline ends. This CDR3 comprises 14 residues. Germline V CDR1 and CDR2: SGHNT, YYREEE (reference sequence). The CDR3 loop is CASSSGGVTGELFF. The CDR3 nucleotides are TGTGCCAGCAGCTCCGGAGGGGTCACCGGGGAGCTGTTTTTT.

The gene calls are TRBV20-1 and TRBJ2-5; possible D gene TRBD2, 6 bases. The CDR3 consists of 11 residues. CDR1 is DFQATT, CDR2 SNEGSKA, per germline (reference sequence). The CDR3 DNA follows: TGCACGGGGGAACGGGAAGAGACCCAGTACTTC. This translates into CTGEREETQYF.

This chain links TRBV5-1 with TRBJ1-2, with D possibly TRBD1 on 6 matching bases. CDR1 and CDR2 from the germline V gene are SGHRS and YFSETQ. The CDR3 is 15 residues long. V lost 4 bases, J lost 4 bases, and 17 bases lay in between. This CDR3 reads CASSPWDISPYGYTF. The CDR3 DNA sequence: TGCGCCAGCAGCCCCTGGGACATCTCCCCCTATGGCTACACCTTC. The full variable domain, rest sourced from reference TRBV5-1 and TRBJ1-2, is KAGVTQTPRYLIKTRGQQVTLSCSPISGHRSVSWYQQTPGQGLQFLFEYFSETQRNKGNFPGRFSGRQFSNSRSEMNVSTLELGDSALYLCASSPWDISPYGYTFGSGTRLTVV.

This clone was recorded a few times. The chain couples TRBV10-3 to TRBJ1-1, with D uncertain. CDR1 is ENHRY and CDR2 is SYGVKD in the germline V gene. This CDR3 contains 14 residues. Trimming took off 5 bases at V and 0 bases at J, with 10 bases between the two ends. In DNA, the CDR3 is TGTGCCATCAGTCTTAGAGGGATGAACACTGAAGCTTTCTTT. This codes for CAISLRGMNTEAFF.

This clone has only a few counts. The chain has TRBV28 and TRBJ1-1; tentatively, D is TRBD1 (6 bases). Germline V gene sequence: CDR1 MDHEN, CDR2 SYDVKM. There are 12 residues in the CDR3. Trimming took 6 bases from V and 7 from J, leaving 12 bases between them. Here the CDR3 reads CASRTQGLEAFF. CDR3 in DNA: TGTGCCAGCAGGACACAGGGTCTTGAAGCTTTCTTT.

The rearrangement joins TRBV7-2 to TRBJ1-4; D not resolved. Germline values: CDR1 SGHTA, CDR2 FQGNSA. The CDR3 totals 15 residues. V dropped 2 bases and J dropped 4 bases, with 11 bases sitting between them. In DNA form, the CDR3 reads TGTGCCAGCAGCTTAACCCGCGGCTATAATGAAAAACTGTTTTTT. Protein: CASSLTRGYNEKLFF. Complete variable domain (other parts from reference TRBV7-2 and TRBJ1-4): GAGVSQSPSNKVTEKGKDVELRCDPISGHTALYWYRQSLGQGLEFLIYFQGNSAPDKSGLPSDRFSAERTGGSVSTLTIQRTQQEDSAVYLCASSLTRGYNEKLFFGSGTQLSVL.

The chain recombines TRBV29-1 with TRBJ1-2; D ambiguous. Germline values: CDR1 SQVTM, CDR2 ANQGSEA. The CDR3 has 11 amino acids. V lost 4 bases, J lost 8 bases, and 11 bases lay in between. The CDR3 sequence: CSVAYNVGYTF. The CDR3 DNA reads TGCAGCGTTGCCTATAATGTCGGCTACACCTTC.

The chain uses TRBV4-1 and TRBJ2-5, with 12 bases identical to TRBD2. Germline CDR1 is MGHRA and CDR2 is YSYEKL. V was pared by 0 bases and J by 5 bases, with 7 bases of the junction left unmatched. The CDR3 contains 17 residues. The CDR3 sequence: CASSQDRGTSGSETQYF. CDR3 sequence (DNA): TGCGCCAGCAGCCAAGACCGGGGGACTAGCGGGTCGGAGACCCAGTACTTC.

The CDR3 sequence: CASSPAPAGAYNEQFF. In DNA form, the CDR3 reads TGTGCCAGCTCACCTGCCCCGGCGGGGGCGTACAATGAGCAGTTCTTC. The rearrangement uses TRBV18 and TRBJ2-1; the D gene is possibly TRBD2 (7 bases). Looked up from germline, CDR1 is KGHSH and CDR2 is LQKENI. This CDR3 contains 16 residues. V lost 3 bases to trimming and J lost 4 bases, with 16 bases between them.